This T cell receptor beta chain is from a study of blood T cell repertoires in COVID-19. Study context: Nucleic acid was either cDNA or gDNA, and it came from T cells, B-cell-depleted T cells, or PBMCs.

The CDR3 is made up of 15 amino acids. Looked up from germline, CDR1 is ENHRY and CDR2 is SYGVKD. With V trimmed by 4 bases and J by 7 bases, 8 bases remained unmatched. In the original processing: Cell counts per sample came from amplifying reference gene primers. Clones were read by immunoSEQ multiplex PCR, and TCRdb kept only the in-frame ones, dropping some. For V, J and clone size, that table is used; D and trimming come from the DNA. Of a few hundred thousand clones in the sample, 70% to 90% were seen once. Sequencing was carried out using peripheral blood. The source is a woman aged 55-70 years with COVID-19, enrolled during active disease. The chain has TRBV10-3 and TRBJ1-1; TRBD1 agrees at 11 bases. CDR3 in amino acids: CAISVLGQGESEAFF. The DNA for the CDR3 is TGTGCCATCAGTGTTTTGGGACAGGGGGAAAGTGAAGCTTTCTTT.